This T cell receptor (beta chain) was identified during a study of blood T cell repertoires in COVID-19 (dated by TCRdb to 2020 to 2022). About the full investigation: Samples covering the acute and convalescent phases of COVID-19 were provided by collaborators in the United States, Italy and Spain. The prospective study material was composed of cDNA or gDNA derived from T cells, B-cell-depleted T cells, or PBMCs. The dataset comprised deeply sampled blood TCRbeta repertoires from subjects exposed to, actively infected with, or recovered from COVID-19. The repertoires were made available in a free public database intended to serve as a resource for research on the immune response to SARS-CoV-2. The samples were drawn from the first 160 participants of the ongoing ImmuneRACE study and from some 1,300 subjects provided by 6 global collaborators. A de-identified subject ID, COVID-19 status, age in years and sex were almost always included in the sample metadata. Where available, HLA class I and class II types were taken from metadata supplied by the sample provider and were not determined by assay-based typing.

The investigation overall reported the following: The amount of clinical and demographic metadata varied by source and participant and was provided uncurated.

Collaborating institutions collected whole blood in K2EDTA tubes following their own protocols. For TCRbeta analysis, collaborators shipped samples in one of three forms: frozen whole blood, isolated PBMCs, or DNA extracted from either of those sample types. The immunoSEQ Assay, a bias-controlled multiplex PCR, was used to amplify TCRbeta CDR3 regions from genomic DNA. From the authors' description of their analysis: The number of nucleated cells in each sample was estimated from the amplification of reference gene primers within the assay. To quantify the absolute abundance of each unique TCRbeta CDR3 rearrangement, sequence reads were collapsed and filtered. Productive Simpson clonality was computed per sample as the square root of Simpson's diversity index over productive rearrangements. The source is immuneACCESS, and TCRdb retained only in-frame sequences with V and J called. Part of the clones is not carried over; for the studies checked, unresolved V genes explain less than half of this, and the remainder is unexplained. The V and J calls and clone size come from that table; D and trimming were worked out from the DNA. The sample table shows more than 65,000 clones, and around four fifths are seen once. The top ten clones comprise roughly 5% of the sample.

A word on this clone: Its antigen remains unidentified. Per-nucleotide qualities are absent, and no much larger clonotype sits a single base away.

The clonotype originates from a man between 50 and 59 years old with active COVID-19. Sequenced material: peripheral blood.

This receptor carries the CDR3 CASRVTGNTEAFF. The DNA reads TGTGCCAGTAGAGTGACAGGGAACACTGAAGCTTTCTTT. The receptor chain draws on TRBV19 and TRBJ1-1; the D gene is perhaps TRBD1, from 6 matching bases. From cysteine to phenylalanine, the CDR3 is 13 amino acids long. Only CDR3 DNA is held: 39 bases, read in frame from base 1. Looking up the germline V gene (reference sequence) yields CDR1 LNHDA and CDR2 SQIVND. Trimming takes 6 bases from V and 1 base from J, and the germline ends sit 9 bases apart.